Each of the 18 T cell receptor beta chains below was sequenced from the same sample in a study of shared clonotypes between healthy human individuals. The repertoire was sequenced with immunoSEQ multiplex PCR; TCRdb's copy has only in-frame clones and lacks some. Among approximately 740,000 clones listed, about 74% were seen once. Sequencing used memory CD4+ T cells sorted from blood. Subset here: CD45RA-negative fraction. The receptors were gathered from a woman in her twenties or thirties in good health.

Written as DNA, the CDR3 is TGCGCCAGCAGCCCTTGGACAAGTAACACTGAAGCTTTCTTT. Translated, it gives CASSPWTSNTEAFF. The gene calls are TRBV5-1 and TRBJ1-1, with D tentatively TRBD1 (5 bases). The CDR3 length is 14 residues. CDR1 is SGHRS, CDR2 YFSETQ, per germline. V was trimmed by 4 bases and J by 2 bases, leaving 12 bases between them.

The chain is built from TRBV5-6 and TRBJ2-1, with 10 nucleotides matching TRBD2. CDR1 is SGHDT and CDR2 is YYEEEE in the germline V gene. CDR3 length equals 13 residues. Germline trimming cut 0 bases from V and 15 bases from J; bases unmatched to any gene: 6. CDR3 coding DNA: TGTGCCAGCAGCTTGGCAAGCGGGAGGGCTTGGTTCTTC. Its translation is CASSLASGRAWFF. The complete variable domain, with remaining parts taken from reference TRBV5-6 and TRBJ2-1, reads DAGVTQSPTHLIKTRGQQVTLRCSPKSGHDTVSWYQQALGQGPQFIFQYYEEEERQRGNFPDRFSGHQFPNYSSELNVNALLLGDSALYLCASSLASGRAWFFGPGTRLTVL.

This clone has just one count. The V and J genes are TRBV6-1 and TRBJ2-4, with TRBD1 matching over 7 bases. Germline loops: CDR1 MNHNS, CDR2 SASEGT. The V and J ends lost 0 bases and 1 base, in that order; junction bases with no gene match: 12. CDR3 length: 19 residues. The CDR3 coding sequence is TGTGCCAGCAGTGAAGCAAAGACAGGGTGGCCCGGGGCCAAAAACATTCAGTACTTC. This translates into CASSEAKTGWPGAKNIQYF.

The V gene is TRBV27, the J gene TRBJ2-2; TRBD2 is a possible D gene (6 bases). V was shortened by 3 bases and J by 7 bases, with 12 bases between the two germline ends. Germline CDR1 MNHEY, CDR2 SMNVEV (reference sequence). There are 14 residues in the CDR3. The CDR3 here is CASSLRREGGELFF. The CDR3, as DNA: TGTGCCAGCAGTTTGAGGCGGGAAGGCGGGGAGCTGTTTTTT.

V and J are TRBV27 and TRBJ2-2; no reliable D call. The germline CDR1 and CDR2 sequences are MNHEY and SMNVEV (reference sequence). Trimming shortened V by 5 bases and J by 4 bases, and 11 bases separated the two germline ends. This CDR3 spans 14 amino acids. DNA of the CDR3: TGTGCCAGCAGTCCACGACCTTTCACCGGGGAGCTGTTTTTT. Its protein product is CASSPRPFTGELFF.

The V gene is TRBV7-2, the J gene TRBJ2-6, with D perhaps TRBD2 (7 bases). CDR1 and CDR2 (germline): SGHTA, FQGNSA. Trimming took off 5 bases at V and 5 bases at J, with 16 bases between the two ends. This CDR3 contains 16 residues. CDR3 sequence: CASSGRGQSRANVLTF. Here the CDR3 DNA reads TGTGCCAGCAGCGGGAGGGGACAAAGTCGGGCCAACGTCCTGACTTTC. The whole variable domain, remainder taken from reference TRBV7-2 and TRBJ2-6, is GAGVSQSPSNKVTEKGKDVELRCDPISGHTALYWYRQSLGQGLEFLIYFQGNSAPDKSGLPSDRFSAERTGGSVSTLTIQRTQQEDSAVYLCASSGRGQSRANVLTFGAGSRLTVL.

This clone appeared a single time. The V and J genes are TRBV10-2 and TRBJ2-5; D uncertain. V dropped 5 bases and J dropped 5 bases, with 12 bases sitting between them. The CDR3 contains 13 residues. Germline V gene data show CDR1 as WSHSY and CDR2 as SAAADI. CDR3 amino acids: CASSPRGGETQYF. The CDR3 nucleotides read TGCGCCAGCAGTCCAAGAGGTGGGGAGACCCAGTACTTC.

The rearrangement links TRBV5-1 to TRBJ2-7, with D unresolved. The V gene's germline CDR1 is SGHRS and CDR2 YFSETQ. CDR3 length equals 13 residues. Trimming pared 5 bases from V and 4 bases from J, leaving 13 bases between. The CDR3 DNA is TGCGCCAGCAGGGGAAACAACCAATACGAGCAGTACTTC. It yields the protein CASRGNNQYEQYF.

This clone was observed a few times. The chain employs TRBV7-8 and TRBJ2-7; D is possibly TRBD2 (5 bases). The CDR3 runs to 14 residues. Trimming cost V 1 base and J 3 bases, with 10 bases left between them. Germline V gene data show CDR1 as SGHVS and CDR2 as FQNEAQ. CDR3 region: CASSLGGPNYEQYF. The CDR3 bases are TGTGCCAGCAGCTTAGGAGGGCCCAACTACGAGCAGTACTTC.

The V gene is TRBV25-1, the J gene TRBJ2-1; 10 nucleotides line up with TRBD2. Germline CDR1 MGHDK, CDR2 SYGVNS. Unmatched junction bases numbered 4, after V lost 2 bases and J lost 6 bases. The CDR3 runs 15 residues. As DNA, the CDR3 is TGTGCCAGCAGTGAAGAAGCGGGAGGGCGCAATGAGCAGTTCTTC. It specifies CASSEEAGGRNEQFF.

The chain uses TRBV10-3 and TRBJ1-1; no clear D. The CDR3 length is 15 residues. The V end was cut by 0 bases, the J end by 1 base, with 9 bases between. CDR1 ENHRY and CDR2 SYGVKD come from the germline V gene. CDR3 sequence (DNA): TGTGCCATCAGTGAGTCGGACGGAGAGAACACTGAAGCTTTCTTT. It codes for CAISESDGENTEAFF.

V usage is TRBV2 and J usage is TRBJ1-5; D unresolved. CDR1 is SNHLY and CDR2 is FYNNEI in the germline V gene. V lost 4 bases and J lost 2, with 12 bases in between. CDR3 length equals 15 residues. For the CDR3, the DNA is TGTGCCAGCAGTGGAAGGAGGGTCGGCAATCAGCCCCAGCATTTT. It codes for CASSGRRVGNQPQHF.

In its sample, this clone was seen many times. The J gene is TRBJ2-5, the V gene TRBV7-2; D is unclear. The CDR3 has 13 residues. Germline CDR1 SGHTA, CDR2 FQGNSA. Trimming left V 6 bases short and J 1 base short, with 9 bases between. DNA of the CDR3: TGTGCCAGCAGTACGAGAACCCAAGAGACCCAGTACTTC. Its translation is CASSTRTQETQYF.

The sample holds a few counts of this clone. The chain employs TRBV6-6 and TRBJ2-7; 9 bases map to TRBD1. Germline V gene data show CDR1 as MNHNY and CDR2 as SVGAGI (reference sequence). The CDR3 covers 15 residues. The junction had 6 bases not matched to a gene; V was cut back by 6 bases and J by 0 bases. In nucleotides, the CDR3 is TGTGCCAGCAGAGGCCCGGACAGGGGCTCCTACGAGCAGTACTTC. Translated: CASRGPDRGSYEQYF.

The J gene is TRBJ1-5, the V gene TRBV2; 9 nucleotides agree with TRBD1. The CDR3 length is 15 residues. Germline CDR1 is SNHLY and CDR2 is FYNNEI. The V segment lost 2 bases and the J segment 9 bases; nucleotides outside the gene matches: 8. The CDR3, as DNA: TGTGCCAGCAGTGAACTCGAGACAGGGGGGCGGCCCCAGCATTTT. Protein product: CASSELETGGRPQHF.

A word on this clone: Different DNA sequences within this sample yield the same CDR3. The gene calls are TRBV5-1 and TRBJ1-3; D is undetermined. Trimming took off 0 bases at V and 3 bases at J, with 7 bases between the two ends. CDR1 and CDR2 from the germline V gene are SGHRS and YFSETQ. The CDR3 loop spans 14 amino acids. The CDR3 DNA is TGCGCCAGCAGCTTGGGTACAGATGGAAACACCATATATTTT. Translated: CASSLGTDGNTIYF.

This clone was observed once. This chain's CDR3 is CSVSRVPSGNTIYF. The CDR3 nucleotides are TGCAGCGTTAGTCGGGTCCCCTCTGGAAACACCATATATTTT. The gene calls are TRBV29-1 and TRBJ1-3; the D is unclear. The germline V gene encodes CDR1 SQVTM and CDR2 ANQGSEA. V shed 5 bases and J shed 0 bases, with 11 bases lying between them. This CDR3 spans 14 amino acids.

The V and J genes are TRBV28 and TRBJ1-2; 8 bases match TRBD1. The CDR3 totals 14 residues. Looked up from germline, CDR1 is MDHEN and CDR2 is SYDVKM. V dropped 2 bases and J dropped 7; count of bases not matched to a gene: 6. This chain's CDR3 is CASSLPGQGGGYTF. The CDR3 bases are TGTGCCAGCAGTTTACCTGGACAGGGAGGTGGCTACACCTTC.